The 22 T cell receptor beta chains below come from one sample, sequenced in a study of neurological immune-mediated disorders. TCRdb passed the 5' RACE reads through MiXCR, listing each CDR3 protein once. This table has about 120,000 distinct CDR3 sequences, more than 2.5% appearing once. Material: PBMCs. These receptors all stem from a woman in her 30s with multiple sclerosis.

This clonotype was counted ten times or more. The chain couples TRBV20-1 to TRBJ2-7, with 13 bases matching TRBD2. With 5 bases clipped from V and 4 bases from J, the junction kept 14 bases outside the gene matches. The CDR3 runs 17 residues. CDR1 DFQATT and CDR2 SNEGSKA come from the germline V gene (reference sequence). CDR3 amino acids: CSAHLSLTSGRGYEQYF. Written as DNA, the CDR3 is TGCAGTGCTCACCTCTCTCTCACTAGCGGGAGGGGATACGAGCAGTACTTC.

Ten or more counts support this clonotype. V usage is TRBV11-3 and J usage is TRBJ2-3; D uncertain. V dropped 4 bases and J dropped 3 bases, with 8 bases sitting between them. Germline V gene sequence: CDR1 SGHNT, CDR2 YENEEA. CDR3 length: 13 residues. This CDR3 reads CASSSRITDTQYF. DNA for the CDR3: TGTGCCAGCAGCTCCCGCATAACAGATACGCAGTATTTT.

There are many counts of this clonotype. This chain joins TRBV5-6 and TRBJ2-7; TRBD2 matches 7 bases. The CDR3 totals 11 residues. Unmatched junction bases numbered 1, after V lost 3 bases and J lost 7 bases. CDR1 and CDR2 from the germline V gene are SGHDT and YYEEEE. Here the CDR3 reads CASSWGGEQYF. DNA of the CDR3: TGTGCCAGCAGCTGGGGGGGGGAGCAGTACTTC. Variable domain in full (rest from reference TRBV5-6 and TRBJ2-7): DAGVTQSPTHLIKTRGQQVTLRCSPKSGHDTVSWYQQALGQGPQFIFQYYEEEERQRGNFPDRFSGHQFPNYSSELNVNALLLGDSALYLCASSWGGEQYFGPGTRLTVT.

This clonotype was detected ten times or more. This rearrangement joins TRBV20-1 to TRBJ1-3, with unresolved D. The CDR3 consists of 13 residues. Trimming cost V 2 bases and J 4 bases, with 9 bases left between them. Germline CDR1 DFQATT, CDR2 SNEGSKA (reference sequence). The CDR3 DNA reads as TGCAGTGCTAGACAGGTTGCGGGAAACACCATATATTTT. It translates to CSARQVAGNTIYF.

This clonotype was seen at least ten times. J is TRBJ1-1 and V is TRBV6-6, with a possible D match to TRBD1 (6 bases). The CDR3 contains 14 residues. V lost 7 bases to trimming and J lost 5 bases, with 17 bases between them. Germline CDR1 is MNHNY and CDR2 is SVGAGI (reference sequence). CDR3 protein: CASNTRTGKTEAFF. The DNA for the CDR3 is TGTGCCAGCAACACCCGTACAGGGAAAACTGAAGCTTTCTTT.

This clonotype has ten or more counts. The chain joins TRBV7-8 to TRBJ2-2; no clear D gene. V shed 1 base and J shed 0 bases, with 3 bases lying between them. The CDR3 runs 14 residues. Germline V gives CDR1 SGHVS, CDR2 FQNEAQ. The CDR3, as DNA: TGTGCCAGCAGCTTAGGGGCGAACACCGGGGAGCTGTTTTTT. Translation gives CASSLGANTGELFF.

At least ten counts were recorded for this clonotype. The chain couples TRBV12-3 or TRBV12-4 to TRBJ2-3; D unclear. V gave up 10 bases and J gave up 2 bases, with 7 bases separating them. The CDR3 spans 11 residues. This chain's CDR3 is CATSFTDTQYF. The CDR3 DNA sequence: TGTGCCACTTCGTTCACAGATACGCAGTATTTT.

This clonotype has a count of ten or more. The V and J genes are TRBV5-1 and TRBJ1-5, with 10 bases aligning to TRBD1. Germline V gives CDR1 SGHRS, CDR2 YFSETQ. The V segment lost 4 bases and the J segment 4 bases; nucleotides outside the gene matches: 5. The CDR3 extends over 15 amino acids. This chain's CDR3 is CASSPGTGVNQPQHF. Written as DNA, the CDR3 is TGCGCCAGCAGCCCGGGGACAGGGGTTAATCAGCCCCAGCATTTT.

This clonotype was recorded many times. The chain recombines TRBV5-1 with TRBJ1-1; D unresolved. Germline CDR1 reads SGHRS; CDR2 reads YFSETQ. CDR3 length equals 14 residues. Trimming cost V 1 base and J 8 bases, with 15 bases left between them. CDR3 protein: CASSLLSGQTEAFF. The CDR3 DNA sequence: TGCGCCAGCAGCTTGCTGTCTGGGCAGACAGAAGCTTTCTTT. Drawing the rest from reference TRBV5-1 and TRBJ1-1, the complete variable domain is KAGVTQTPRYLIKTRGQQVTLSCSPISGHRSVSWYQQTPGQGLQFLFEYFSETQRNKGNFPGRFSGRQFSNSRSEMNVSTLELGDSALYLCASSLLSGQTEAFFGQGTRLTVV.

Many counts were recorded for this clonotype. This chain links TRBV25-1 with TRBJ2-1, with D possibly being TRBD1 (6 bases). This CDR3 spans 14 amino acids. Germline V gives CDR1 MGHDK, CDR2 SYGVNS. Trimming pared 6 bases from V and 12 bases from J, leaving 21 bases between. The DNA for the CDR3 is TGTGCCAGCAGACCGACAGGATTGGGTTTCGGGCAGTTCTTC. Protein: CASRPTGLGFGQFF. Full variable domain (outside the CDR3, taken from reference TRBV25-1 and TRBJ2-1): EADIYQTPRYLVIGTGKKITLECSQTMGHDKMYWYQQDPGMELHLIHYSYGVNSTEKGDLSSESTVSRIRTEHFPLTLESARPSHTSQYLCASRPTGLGFGQFFGPGTRLTVL.

This clonotype was recorded many times. The DNA of the CDR3 is TGTGCCAGCAGCTTAGCGCTTGGAGCCCGGGAGCAGTACTTC. It translates to CASSLALGAREQYF. The chain recombines TRBV7-6 with TRBJ2-7; the D is unclear. There are 14 residues in the CDR3. CDR1 SGHVS and CDR2 FNYEAQ come from the germline V gene. Trimming left V 0 bases short and J 7 bases short, with 13 bases between. Based on the CDR3 plus reference TRBV7-6 and TRBJ2-7, the full variable domain is GAGVSQSPRYKVTKRGQDVALRCDPISGHVSLYWYRQALGQGPEFLTYFNYEAQQDKSGLPNDRFSAERPEGSISTLTIQRTEQRDSAMYRCASSLALGAREQYFGPGTRLTVT.

This clonotype showed up many times. The chain is built from TRBV5-1 and TRBJ2-5; the D is unclear. This CDR3 comprises 12 residues. Germline V gene lookup returns CDR1 SGHRS and CDR2 YFSETQ. V was shortened by 4 bases and J by 5 bases, with 9 bases between the two germline ends. CDR3 in amino acids: CASSRVGETQYF. The CDR3 region has the DNA TGCGCCAGCAGCAGGGTTGGCGAGACCCAGTACTTC.

Many counts were recorded for this clonotype. V is TRBV10-3 and J is TRBJ2-2, with a weak D call TRBD2 (6 bases). The CDR3 totals 14 residues. The V end lost 10 bases, the J end lost 2 bases, and 14 bases lay between the germline ends. Germline V gene data show CDR1 as ENHRY and CDR2 as SYGVKD. CDR3 sequence: CATEGLINTGELFF. The CDR3 region has the DNA TGTGCCACCGAGGGACTGATAAACACCGGGGAGCTGTTTTTT.

This clonotype was detected many times. The chain carries TRBV20-1 and TRBJ2-2, with D perhaps matching TRBD2 (6 bases). CDR3 length: 16 residues. Trimming pared 3 bases from V and 0 bases from J, leaving 14 bases between. The germline CDR1 and CDR2 sequences are DFQATT and SNEGSKA (reference sequence). Here the CDR3 reads CSARPGSLANTGELFF. CDR3 sequence (DNA): TGCAGTGCTAGGCCCGGGAGTCTCGCGAACACCGGGGAGCTGTTTTTT.

There are many counts of this clonotype. The rearrangement links TRBV9 to TRBJ2-3, with D possibly TRBD1 on 5 matching bases. Deletions cut 4 bases from V and 4 bases from J, with 13 bases between. Germline values: CDR1 SGDLS, CDR2 YYNGEE. The CDR3 covers 14 residues. CDR3 coding DNA: TGTGCCAGCAGCCCCTCCCCCAGGGCAGATACGCAGTATTTT. Residues: CASSPSPRADTQYF.

There are many counts of this clonotype. The rearrangement links TRBV18 to TRBJ1-3; unclear D gene. Trimming stripped 0 bases from V and 0 bases from J, with 9 bases between. Germline lookup yields CDR1 KGHSH and CDR2 LQKENI. The CDR3 spans 16 residues. CDR3 coding DNA: TGTGCCAGCTCACCACCGGAAACGCGCTCTGGAAACACCATATATTTT. Its translation: CASSPPETRSGNTIYF.

CDR3 region: CASRPPGLATDTQYF. For the CDR3, the DNA is TGTGCCAGCAGACCACCGGGACTAGCGACAGATACGCAGTATTTT. The V gene is TRBV11-2, the J gene TRBJ2-3, with TRBD2 matching 10 bases. The trim removed 6 bases at V and 3 bases at J, leaving 6 bases unmatched. Germline CDR1 SGHAT, CDR2 FQNNGV. The CDR3 loop spans 15 amino acids.

This clonotype came up many times. The chain has TRBV6-5 and TRBJ2-7, with TRBD1 as a possible D gene (6 bases). Trimming took 8 bases from V and 0 from J, leaving 14 bases between them. This CDR3 region has 14 residues. Looked up from germline, CDR1 is MNHEY and CDR2 is SVGAGI. The CDR3 sequence: CASVPDRNSYEQYF. The CDR3 coding sequence is TGTGCCAGCGTCCCCGACAGGAACTCCTACGAGCAGTACTTC.

This clonotype showed up many times. This rearrangement joins TRBV7-2 to TRBJ2-7; TRBD2 matches 9 bases. The CDR3 contains 16 residues. J was trimmed by 0 bases and V by 2 bases; bases with no gene match: 5. Germline CDR1 reads SGHTA; CDR2 reads FQGNSA. The chain's CDR3 is CASSLSSGRNSYEQYF. The CDR3 DNA reads TGTGCCAGCAGCTTATCAAGCGGGAGGAACTCCTACGAGCAGTACTTC.

This clonotype was seen at least ten times. The chain combines TRBV7-2 with TRBJ1-1; 7 nucleotides line up with TRBD1. CDR1 SGHTA and CDR2 FQGNSA come from the germline V gene. J lost 0 bases, V lost 0 bases, and 4 bases had no gene match. The CDR3 length is 16 residues. The CDR3 region is CASSLARDRLNTEAFF. In DNA, the CDR3 is TGTGCCAGCAGCTTAGCCCGGGACAGACTGAACACTGAAGCTTTCTTT.

This clonotype was found many times. The rearrangement links TRBV7-2 to TRBJ2-2; D is unclear. V was shortened by 5 bases and J by 5 bases, with 18 bases between the two germline ends. The CDR3 extends over 16 amino acids. Germline CDR1 and CDR2: SGHTA and FQGNSA. CDR3 DNA sequence: TGTGCCAGCAGCCTGTCCGGGTTGCCTGGGACCGGGGAGCTGTTTTTT. This codes for CASSLSGLPGTGELFF. Filled out from reference TRBV7-2 and TRBJ2-2, the complete variable domain reads GAGVSQSPSNKVTEKGKDVELRCDPISGHTALYWYRQSLGQGLEFLIYFQGNSAPDKSGLPSDRFSAERTGGSVSTLTIQRTQQEDSAVYLCASSLSGLPGTGELFFGEGSRLTVL.

This clonotype was counted many times. V gene TRBV24-1 combines with J gene TRBJ2-1, with 7 bases aligning to TRBD1. The CDR3 totals 18 residues. Germline V gene sequence: CDR1 KGHDR, CDR2 SFDVKD. After removal of 3 bases from V and 2 bases from J, the junction contained 12 bases not matched to a gene. Written as DNA, the CDR3 is TGTGCCACCAGTGATACCTCTGGGACAGAGGTCCCCTACAATGAGCAGTTCTTC. Its protein product is CATSDTSGTEVPYNEQFF.